Listed here are 23 T cell receptor beta chains from one sample, sequenced in a study of identical twins. TCRdb called the 5' RACE reads again in MiXCR, with one record for every CDR3 protein. Among more than 650,000 distinct CDR3 sequences listed, around 5.7% were seen once. What was sequenced was naive T cells sorted from blood. The source of these receptors is a man aged 18 to 30 in good health.

This clonotype has more than one count but fewer than ten. This CDR3 is CASSLFKGGTEAFF. Here the CDR3 DNA reads TGTGCCAGCAGCTTATTCAAGGGCGGGACTGAAGCTTTCTTT. This sequence joins TRBV7-2 and TRBJ1-1, with no clear D. CDR3 length: 14 amino acids. V lost 2 bases and J lost 5, with 12 bases in between. CDR1 and CDR2 (germline): SGHTA, FQGNSA.

V and J are TRBV7-6 and TRBJ2-1; 13 nucleotides line up with TRBD2. V gave up 11 bases and J gave up 8 bases; unmatched junction bases: 18. The germline CDR1 and CDR2 sequences are SGHVS and FNYEAQ. This CDR3 has 17 residues. CDR3 nucleotide sequence: TGTGCCGGAAAGCCGGGACTAGCGGGAAGTATCGTCGATGAGCAGTTCTTC. Amino acids: CAGKPGLAGSIVDEQFF.

In this sample, this clonotype turned up many times. The V and J genes are TRBV5-1 and TRBJ1-5, with D tentatively TRBD1 (6 bases). CDR3 size: 15 residues. Trimming removed 6 bases from V and 2 bases from J, with 15 bases in between. From germline, CDR1 is SGHRS and CDR2 YFSETQ. CDR3 protein: CASKPEGGGNQPQHF. As DNA, the CDR3 is TGCGCCAGCAAGCCGGAGGGGGGTGGCAATCAGCCCCAGCATTTT. Filled out from reference TRBV5-1 and TRBJ1-5, the complete variable domain reads KAGVTQTPRYLIKTRGQQVTLSCSPISGHRSVSWYQQTPGQGLQFLFEYFSETQRNKGNFPGRFSGRQFSNSRSEMNVSTLELGDSALYLCASKPEGGGNQPQHFGDGTRLSIL.

A few counts support this clonotype. The CDR3 protein is CATSDFQQGSYNEQFF. As DNA, the CDR3 is TGTGCCACCAGTGATTTCCAACAGGGGTCCTACAATGAGCAGTTCTTC. This chain links TRBV24-1 with TRBJ2-1; 7 nucleotides align to TRBD1. Germline V CDR1 and CDR2: KGHDR, SFDVKD. The CDR3 has 16 amino acids. Losses at the gene ends were 1 base for V and 1 base for J; bases not matched to a gene: 3.

This clonotype turned up a few times. V usage is TRBV5-6 and J usage is TRBJ2-5; no definite D call. Trimming left V 1 base short and J 6 bases short, with 7 bases between. The CDR3 has 12 amino acids. Germline CDR1 is SGHDT and CDR2 is YYEEEE. CDR3 DNA sequence: TGTGCCAGCAGCTTGATCTTGAAGACCCAGTACTTC. Translated: CASSLILKTQYF.

This clonotype was observed a few times. The genes are TRBV12-3 or TRBV12-4 and TRBJ2-3; D might be TRBD2 (5 bases). The V end lost 6 bases, the J end lost 0 bases, and 19 bases lay between the germline ends. The CDR3 spans 17 residues. As DNA, the CDR3 is TGTGCCAGCAGCCACACCTTGACTACGCAGAGCACAGATACGCAGTATTTT. It codes for CASSHTLTTQSTDTQYF.

This clonotype came up a few times. The rearrangement uses TRBV10-3 and TRBJ2-3, with TRBD1 identical over 11 bases. CDR1 and CDR2 (germline): ENHRY, SYGVKD. This CDR3 has 19 amino acids. The trim removed 11 bases at V and 1 base at J, leaving 20 bases unmatched. The CDR3 DNA sequence: TGTGCCGCCCTCGGCGCTTCCGGGACAGGGGGTAGTGGCACAGATACGCAGTATTTT. This codes for CAALGASGTGGSGTDTQYF.

The chain is built from TRBV20-1 and TRBJ1-1; D not resolved. Germline-derived CDR1 and CDR2 are DFQATT and SNEGSKA (reference sequence). The CDR3 covers 12 residues. V lost 6 bases and J lost 4, with 12 bases in between. The CDR3 region is CSATTQTTEAFF. The DNA for the CDR3 is TGCAGTGCAACAACACAGACCACTGAAGCTTTCTTT.

Comments on this clonotype: A much larger clone differs by one base, so this may be a read error. The rearrangement joins TRBV4-1 to TRBJ2-1; D perhaps matches TRBD2 (6 bases). The CDR3 runs 16 residues. V was clipped by 4 bases and J by 4 bases, with 17 bases between them. Germline V CDR1 and CDR2: MGHRA, YSYEKL. CDR3 sequence (DNA): TGCGCCAGCAGCCCCACGGGTGGCGGGGCTTACAATGAGCAGTTCTTC. This encodes CASSPTGGGAYNEQFF.

This clonotype was detected many times. V and J are TRBV7-9 and TRBJ2-5; 7 bases align to TRBD2. The V gene's germline CDR1 is SEHNR and CDR2 FQNEAQ (reference sequence). Trimming cost V 5 bases and J 4 bases; bases outside gene matches: 4. CDR3 size: 13 residues. The CDR3, as DNA: TGTGCCAGCAGCCTGATAGCGGGAGAGACCCAGTACTTC. This gives the protein CASSLIAGETQYF.

A few counts support this clonotype. This rearrangement joins TRBV12-3 or TRBV12-4 to TRBJ2-5, with TRBD2 matching over 10 bases. After removal of 1 base from V and 5 bases from J, the junction contained 10 bases not matched to a gene. The CDR3 has 17 residues. The DNA of the CDR3 is TGTGCCAGCAGTTTAGAACTGAGCGGGAGGGCCACCGAGACCCAGTACTTC. Translating it yields CASSLELSGRATETQYF.

CDR3 in DNA: TGTGCCAGCAGCTTTGACAGTACGCAGTATTTT. Translation: CASSFDSTQYF. The chain uses TRBV5-5 and TRBJ2-3; maybe TRBD1 (5 bases). The germline V gene has CDR1 SGHKS and CDR2 YYEKEE (reference sequence). The CDR3 spans 11 residues. V lost 2 bases and J 8 bases, leaving 6 bases between the germline ends.

This clonotype was recorded many times. The chain carries TRBV6-2 or TRBV6-3 and TRBJ2-3; 12 nucleotides agree with TRBD2. Per germline, CDR1 MNHEY and CDR2 SVGEGT. The CDR3 is made up of 16 amino acids. Trimming took 0 bases from V and 5 from J; bases not matched to a gene: 3. In nucleotides, the CDR3 is TGTGCCAGCAGTTACTCGACGGGACTAGCGGGAGATACGCAGTATTTT. This sequence encodes CASSYSTGLAGDTQYF.

This clonotype appeared a few times. This sequence joins TRBV25-1 and TRBJ1-5, with no clear D. V was pared by 4 bases and J by 0 bases, with 13 bases between. Germline V lookup: CDR1 MGHDK, CDR2 SYGVNS. CDR3 size: 16 residues. The chain's CDR3 is CASSGPPWGSNQPQHF. The CDR3 DNA sequence: TGTGCCAGCAGTGGTCCCCCCTGGGGTAGCAATCAGCCCCAGCATTTT.

Ten or more counts support this clonotype. This chain connects TRBV9 to TRBJ2-5, with unresolved D. V was trimmed by 2 bases and J by 7 bases, leaving 12 bases between them. Germline CDR1 SGDLS, CDR2 YYNGEE. The length of the CDR3 is 13 residues. The CDR3 sequence: CASSVELTGTQYF. DNA of the CDR3: TGTGCCAGCAGCGTTGAACTAACCGGGACCCAGTACTTC.

This clonotype occurred many times. This sequence joins TRBV20-1 and TRBJ2-3, with D unclear. The ends were cut back, 3 bases at V and 2 bases at J, with 6 bases in the middle. From germline, CDR1 is DFQATT and CDR2 SNEGSKA (reference sequence). The CDR3 totals 12 residues. This chain's CDR3 is CSASVNTDTQYF. The DNA for the CDR3 is TGCAGTGCTAGCGTTAACACAGATACGCAGTATTTT.

This clonotype was seen many times. The chain couples TRBV9 to TRBJ1-2; D may be TRBD1 (6 bases). CDR3 length: 13 residues. CDR1 is SGDLS, CDR2 YYNGEE, per germline. V lost 0 bases to trimming and J lost 7 bases, with 10 bases between them. The CDR3: CASSVDRDIGYTF. The CDR3 DNA reads TGTGCCAGCAGCGTAGACAGGGATATTGGCTACACCTTC.

This clonotype has ten or more counts. The chain combines TRBV27 with TRBJ2-5; the match to TRBD1 covers 10 bases. The germline gives CDR1 MNHEY, CDR2 SMNVEV (reference sequence). V gave up 6 bases and J gave up 2 bases; unmatched junction bases: 6. This CDR3 has 15 amino acids. This chain's CDR3 is CASSRTGGDQETQYF. The CDR3 DNA reads as TGTGCCAGCAGCCGGACAGGGGGGGATCAAGAGACCCAGTACTTC.

This clonotype was observed a few times. V gene TRBV3-1 combines with J gene TRBJ2-4, with D uncertain. Germline lookup yields CDR1 LGHDT and CDR2 YNNKEL (reference sequence). The V gene lost 0 bases and the J gene lost 0 bases, with 6 bases spanning the gap. This CDR3 spans 15 amino acids. The CDR3 loop is CASSQELLAKNIQYF. As DNA, the CDR3 is TGTGCCAGCAGCCAAGAACTCCTAGCCAAAAACATTCAGTACTTC.

The CDR3 reads CATSAPMGYAYGYTF. The CDR3 region has the DNA TGTGCCACCAGTGCCCCAATGGGTTATGCCTATGGCTACACCTTC. The V call is TRBV24-1, the J call TRBJ1-2; D not certain. Trimming took 5 bases from V and 4 from J, leaving 16 bases between them. The germline V gene encodes CDR1 KGHDR and CDR2 SFDVKD. The CDR3 length is 15 residues.

The sample holds a few counts of this clonotype. Without the conserved terminal phenylalanine or tryptophan, this CDR3 likely stems from a read error. The DNA is left out, because the CDR3 cannot be placed on it with certainty; the CDR3 is given as TCRdb lists it. The CDR3 sequence: CATSDFDSKRR. The rearrangement links TRBV24-1 to TRBJ2-1; no check of the table's D call, TRBD1, against the DNA was made. Ends included, the CDR3 has 11 residues. Germline V gene sequence: CDR1 KGHDR, CDR2 SFDVKD.

This clonotype has a count of ten or more. This rearrangement joins TRBV10-3 to TRBJ1-2; TRBD1 might be the D (5 bases). Trimming removed 8 bases at V and 0 bases at J, with 10 bases between. Germline values: CDR1 ENHRY, CDR2 SYGVKD. The CDR3 length is 13 residues. The CDR3 DNA follows: TGTGCCATCTGGCAGGGATCTAACTATGGCTACACCTTC. It is translated as CAIWQGSNYGYTF.

The gene calls are TRBV19 and TRBJ2-1; 11 bases are shared with TRBD2. Germline CDR1 is LNHDA and CDR2 is SQIVND (reference sequence). V was clipped by 4 bases and J by 7 bases; unmatched bases: 9. The CDR3 consists of 16 residues. CDR3: CASSNLAGGPSNEQFF. For the CDR3, the DNA is TGTGCCAGTAGTAATTTAGCGGGAGGGCCCTCAAATGAGCAGTTCTTC.